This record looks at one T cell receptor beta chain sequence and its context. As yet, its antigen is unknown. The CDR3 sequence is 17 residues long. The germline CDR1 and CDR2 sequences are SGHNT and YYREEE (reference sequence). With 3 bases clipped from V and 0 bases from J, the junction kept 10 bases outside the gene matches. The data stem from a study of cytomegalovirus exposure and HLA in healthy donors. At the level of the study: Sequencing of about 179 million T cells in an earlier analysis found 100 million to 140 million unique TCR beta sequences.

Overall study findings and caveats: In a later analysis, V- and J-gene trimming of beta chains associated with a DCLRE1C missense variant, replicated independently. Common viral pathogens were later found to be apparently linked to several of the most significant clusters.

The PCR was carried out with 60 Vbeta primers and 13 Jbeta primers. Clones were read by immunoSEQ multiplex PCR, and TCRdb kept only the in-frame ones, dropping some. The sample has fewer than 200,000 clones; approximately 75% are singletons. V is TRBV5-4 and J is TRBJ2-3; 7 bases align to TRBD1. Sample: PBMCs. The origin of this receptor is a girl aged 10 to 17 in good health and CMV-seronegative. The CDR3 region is CASSSAGTVPSTDTQYF. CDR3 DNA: TGTGCCAGCAGCTCGGCCGGGACAGTCCCTAGCACAGATACGCAGTATTTT.